This T cell receptor (beta chain) is from a study of cytomegalovirus exposure and HLA in healthy donors. Study-wide results and caveats: Donors belonging to an Asian-associated ancestry cluster reportedly showed fewer N-insertions in productive TCRs than the 666-donor mean, according to what a later analysis found. Associated with cytomegalovirus, according to the listing, were 150 to 200 TCR beta chains.

The primer mix had 60 Vbeta and 13 Jbeta primers. Method: immunoSEQ multiplex PCR; TCRdb's copy keeps in-frame clones and lacks some. The specimen's table records tens of thousands of clones. The germline V gene encodes CDR1 MNHNS and CDR2 SASEGT. The CDR3 is 12 residues long. Trimming took 7 bases from V and 1 from J, leaving 5 bases between them. Regarding this clone: Its antigen remains unknown.

The sequence was obtained from a woman aged 40-49 years in good health and CMV-seronegative. The sequencing sample was made of PBMCs. V is TRBV6-1 and J is TRBJ1-5, with D unclear. In nucleotides, the CDR3 is TGTGCCAGCACCTTGAGCAATCAGCCCCAGCATTTT. This gives the protein CASTLSNQPQHF.